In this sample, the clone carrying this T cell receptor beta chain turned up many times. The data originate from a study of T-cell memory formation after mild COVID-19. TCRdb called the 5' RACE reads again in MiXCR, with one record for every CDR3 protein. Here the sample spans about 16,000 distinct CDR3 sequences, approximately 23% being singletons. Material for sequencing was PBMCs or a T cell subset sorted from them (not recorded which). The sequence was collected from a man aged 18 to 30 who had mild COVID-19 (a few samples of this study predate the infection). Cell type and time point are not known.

CDR3 region: CASSLLAGASTDTQYF. The CDR3 nucleotides are TGTGCCAGCAGCTTACTGGCGGGGGCTAGCACAGATACGCAGTATTTT. The genes are TRBV7-6 and TRBJ2-3; tentatively, D is TRBD2 (7 bases). The germline V gene encodes CDR1 SGHVS and CDR2 FNYEAQ. CDR3 length: 16 amino acids. Deletions cut 2 bases from V and 0 bases from J, with 12 bases between. Full variable domain (missing parts from reference TRBV7-6 and TRBJ2-3): GAGVSQSPRYKVTKRGQDVALRCDPISGHVSLYWYRQALGQGPEFLTYFNYEAQQDKSGLPNDRFSAERPEGSISTLTIQRTEQRDSAMYRCASSLLAGASTDTQYFGPGTRLTVL.